The 9 T cell receptor beta chains given below trace back to one sample, sequenced in a study of shared clonotypes between healthy human individuals. Libraries were prepared by immunoSEQ multiplex PCR; TCRdb keeps only in-frame clonotypes and omits some of them. The table shows roughly 1,500,000 clones, with 95% to 99% occurring only once. The sequenced sample consisted of naive CD4+ T cells sorted from blood. Stated subset: CD45RA+ positively selected. The receptors shown here come from a young man in good health.

For this clone: This CDR3 is also generated by other DNA sequences in the sample. The J gene is TRBJ2-1, the V gene TRBV5-1, with D hard to call. The CDR3 runs 14 residues. With 0 bases removed from V and 4 bases from J, the gap between germline ends came to 8 bases. The germline V gene encodes CDR1 SGHRS and CDR2 YFSETQ. CDR3 residues: CASSLGGLYNEQFF. The CDR3 nucleotides are TGCGCCAGCAGCTTGGGGGGATTGTACAATGAGCAGTTCTTC.

V usage is TRBV19 and J usage is TRBJ1-5, with D hard to call. The CDR3 has 15 amino acids. In germline, CDR1 is LNHDA, CDR2 SQIVND (reference sequence). V lost 3 bases to trimming and J lost 4 bases, with 13 bases between them. The CDR3 DNA follows: TGTGCCAGTAGTATGTCACGGGGTTGGAATCAGCCCCAGCATTTT. Translating gives CASSMSRGWNQPQHF.

A note on this clone: Within the sample, other DNA sequences also encode this same CDR3. J is TRBJ1-1 and V is TRBV7-3; 8 bases are a match to TRBD1. The CDR3 spans 14 residues. The germline V gene encodes CDR1 SGHTA and CDR2 FQGTGA. Losses at the gene ends were 6 bases for V and 1 base for J; bases not matched to a gene: 4. Written as DNA, the CDR3 is TGTGCCAGCAGTTCAGACAGGGGGAACACTGAAGCTTTCTTT. This encodes CASSSDRGNTEAFF.

The chain recombines TRBV10-2 with TRBJ1-5; D is uncertain. The V and J ends lost 7 bases and 2 bases respectively, with 15 bases between them. The CDR3 consists of 15 residues. CDR1 is WSHSY and CDR2 is SAAADI in the germline V gene. CDR3 residues: CASNEGLIGNQPQHF. In nucleotides, the CDR3 is TGCGCCAGCAACGAAGGGCTGATCGGCAATCAGCCCCAGCATTTT.

CDR3 amino acids: CASSKGTRVISYEQYF. The DNA of the CDR3 is TGTGCCAGCAGCAAAGGAACCAGGGTAATTAGTTACGAGCAGTACTTC. The chain combines TRBV21-1 with TRBJ2-7; the table's TRBD1 call for D was not verified on the DNA. TRBV21-1 is shown as a pseudogene. This CDR3 contains 16 residues.

V is TRBV5-1 and J is TRBJ2-2; D not resolved. The germline CDR1 and CDR2 sequences are SGHRS and YFSETQ. Trimming left V 4 bases short and J 0 bases short, with 7 bases between. CDR3 length: 14 amino acids. The CDR3 region has the DNA TGCGCCAGCAGCCAACTCACGAACACCGGGGAGCTGTTTTTT. The encoded protein is CASSQLTNTGELFF.

This clone was detected once. The DNA of the CDR3 is TGTGCCAGCGGTGCGGACATCACAGATACGCAGTATTTT. Translation: CASGADITDTQYF. The V gene is TRBV2, the J gene TRBJ2-3, with D perhaps matching TRBD1 (5 bases). This CDR3 has 13 amino acids. V was pared by 8 bases and J by 2 bases, with 11 bases between. Per germline, CDR1 SNHLY and CDR2 FYNNEI.

The gene calls are TRBV28 and TRBJ1-5; 8 bases match TRBD1. Losses at the gene ends were 4 bases for V and 5 bases for J; bases not matched to a gene: 1. Looked up from germline, CDR1 is MDHEN and CDR2 is SYDVKM. The CDR3 consists of 13 residues. The CDR3 coding sequence is TGTGCCAGCAGTTCGACAGGGGATCAGCCCCAGCATTTT. This gives the protein CASSSTGDQPQHF.

CDR3 bases: TGTGCCAGCAGCTCCAAGACCTGGTCGCAGTTCTTC. It encodes CASSSKTWSQFF. This chain connects TRBV7-2 to TRBJ2-1; D uncertain. The CDR3 covers 12 residues. The germline V gene has CDR1 SGHTA and CDR2 FQGNSA. Trimming took 4 bases from V and 12 from J, leaving 13 bases between them.